The 30 T cell receptor beta chains reported below all come from one sample, sequenced in a study of cytomegalovirus exposure and HLA in healthy donors. The PCR ran on 60 Vbeta and 13 Jbeta primers. Sequencing used immunoSEQ multiplex PCR; TCRdb keeps in-frame clones, though not all of them. This table holds 100,000 to 150,000 clones, 75% to 90% found once. The source material was PBMCs. The receptors stem from a man aged 30-40 years in good health and CMV-seronegative.

The V and J genes are TRBV5-8 and TRBJ2-3, with 7 positions matching TRBD1. Trimming removed 1 base from V and 5 bases from J; junction bases left unmatched: 10. CDR3 length: 16 residues. Germline V gene sequence: CDR1 SGHTS, CDR2 YDEGEE. The CDR3 nucleotides are TGTGCCAGCAGCTTGTTGGTGGCAGGGGGTAAAGATACGCAGTATTTT. Amino acids: CASSLLVAGGKDTQYF.

V gene TRBV7-2 combines with J gene TRBJ1-3, with D unresolved. Germline CDR1 and CDR2: SGHTA and FQGNSA. V was cut by 4 bases and J by 0 bases, with 13 bases left in between. This CDR3 is 16 amino acids long. The CDR3 DNA reads TGTGCCAGCAGCTCCGTCTCGGTTACCTCTGGAAACACCATATATTTT. It codes for CASSSVSVTSGNTIYF. Filled out from reference TRBV7-2 and TRBJ1-3, the complete variable domain reads GAGVSQSPSNKVTEKGKDVELRCDPISGHTALYWYRQSLGQGLEFLIYFQGNSAPDKSGLPSDRFSAERTGGSVSTLTIQRTQQEDSAVYLCASSSVSVTSGNTIYFGEGSWLTVV.

This clone was seen a handful of times. In DNA form, the CDR3 reads TGTGCCAGCACCCATCTGCGGGGGGGCACAGATACGCAGTATTTT. Protein sequence: CASTHLRGGTDTQYF. V gene TRBV28 combines with J gene TRBJ2-3, with 8 bases aligning to TRBD2. The germline CDR1 and CDR2 sequences are MDHEN and SYDVKM. This CDR3 contains 15 residues. The ends lost 7 bases at V and 1 base at J; junction bases unmatched: 7. Based on the CDR3 plus reference TRBV28 and TRBJ2-3, the full variable domain is DVKVTQSSRYLVKRTGEKVFLECVQDMDHENMFWYRQDPGLGLRLIYFSYDVKMKEKGDIPEGYSVSREKKERFSLILESASTNQTSMYLCASTHLRGGTDTQYFGPGTRLTVL.

A single count supports this clone. The chain is built from TRBV11-2 and TRBJ2-1; TRBD2 aligns across 8 bases. Germline CDR1 is SGHAT and CDR2 is FQNNGV. After removal of 3 bases from V and 3 bases from J, the junction contained 7 bases not matched to a gene. The CDR3 consists of 16 residues. CDR3 coding DNA: TGTGCCAGCAGCTTCGGGGGGGACCTCTTCTACAATGAGCAGTTCTTC. Translating gives CASSFGGDLFYNEQFF.

The rearrangement joins TRBV28 to TRBJ2-5; 9 bases map to TRBD1. The CDR3 loop spans 19 amino acids. In germline, CDR1 is MDHEN, CDR2 SYDVKM. Trimming took 2 bases from V and 1 from J; bases not matched to a gene: 14. The CDR3 is CASSLGPAGQGAFQETQYF. The CDR3 DNA reads as TGTGCCAGCAGTTTAGGGCCAGCGGGACAGGGCGCCTTCCAAGAGACCCAGTACTTC.

The gene calls are TRBV6-6 and TRBJ1-6; D remains ambiguous. The CDR3 covers 14 residues. In germline, CDR1 is MNHNY, CDR2 SVGAGI (reference sequence). V lost 7 bases, J lost 5 bases, and 12 bases lay in between. CDR3 DNA: TGTGCCAGCACCCTCCGAGATGATAATTCACCCCTCCACTTT. Its translation: CASTLRDDNSPLHF.

This chain joins TRBV5-1 and TRBJ2-4, with TRBD2 identical over 8 bases. The CDR3 sequence is 15 residues long. The V gene end was trimmed by 1 base and the J gene end by 7 bases; junction bases not matched to a gene: 7. CDR1 SGHRS and CDR2 YFSETQ come from the germline V gene. The CDR3: CASSLNGGASNIQYF. CDR3 nucleotides: TGCGCCAGCAGCTTGAACGGGGGGGCTTCTAACATTCAGTACTTC.

Notes on this clone: The junction does not match germline at one end; this may be a read error. This chain joins TRBV29-1 and TRBJ2-6; D is possibly TRBD1 (5 bases). The CDR3 extends over 13 amino acids. Germline lookup yields CDR1 SQVTM and CDR2 ANQGSEA. The CDR3 DNA reads as TGCAGCGTTGGGAGTTCTGGGGCCAACGGCCTGACTTTC. It is translated as CSVGSSGANGLTF.

CDR3 sequence (DNA): TGTGCCAGCAGTGACGTGGGAAGGCGGGGGGCGCGCACAGATACGCAGTATTTT. It specifies CASSDVGRRGARTDTQYF. The chain employs TRBV6-4 and TRBJ2-3; 8 nucleotides match TRBD2. The CDR3 length is 18 residues. The V gene's germline CDR1 is MRHNA and CDR2 SNTAGT. V lost 2 bases to trimming and J lost 1 base; unmatched junction nucleotides: 11.

This clone was counted a few times. V usage is TRBV6-5 and J usage is TRBJ2-3; D call uncertain. V was pared by 4 bases and J by 2 bases, with 10 bases between. Germline loops: CDR1 MNHEY, CDR2 SVGAGI. The CDR3 runs to 14 residues. CDR3 amino acids: CASSSRGYTDTQYF. CDR3 DNA: TGTGCCAGCAGTTCGCGCGGTTACACAGATACGCAGTATTTT.

The CDR3 reads CASSQTGGAGETQYF. CDR3 coding DNA: TGTGCCAGCTCTCAAACAGGGGGCGCGGGAGAGACCCAGTACTTC. This chain uses TRBV18 with TRBJ2-5; 9 nucleotides align to TRBD1. After removal of 6 bases from V and 4 bases from J, the junction contained 9 bases not matched to a gene. CDR3 length equals 15 residues. Germline V gene lookup returns CDR1 KGHSH and CDR2 LQKENI.

This clone was counted between two and nine times. This rearrangement joins TRBV18 to TRBJ1-1; weak D call: TRBD1 (6 bases). Trimming removed 0 bases from V and 0 bases from J, with 11 bases in between. The CDR3 is made up of 16 amino acids. From germline, CDR1 is KGHSH and CDR2 LQKENI. In DNA, the CDR3 is TGTGCCAGCTCACCACCCGCAGGGGTAATGAACACTGAAGCTTTCTTT. Protein sequence: CASSPPAGVMNTEAFF.

The CDR3 nucleotides are TGTGCCAGCAGCTTAGTCCCGACAGGGGAGCGGTATGGCTACACCTTC. Translating gives CASSLVPTGERYGYTF. V is TRBV7-2 and J is TRBJ1-2, with 8 bases fitting TRBD1. V was clipped by 1 base and J by 5 bases; unmatched bases: 9. CDR1 is SGHTA, CDR2 FQGNSA, per germline. The CDR3 has 16 amino acids.

The CDR3 DNA reads TGTGCCAGCAGCTTCACTAGAGCGGGGGGGCAGCCCCAGCATTTT. It specifies CASSFTRAGGQPQHF. The V gene is TRBV7-2, the J gene TRBJ1-5, with a possible D match to TRBD1 (5 bases). V was trimmed by 3 bases and J by 7 bases, leaving 16 bases between them. Germline lookup yields CDR1 SGHTA and CDR2 FQGNSA. The CDR3 sequence is 15 residues long.

This chain joins TRBV10-3 and TRBJ2-1; a possible D gene is TRBD1 (6 bases). Germline CDR1 reads ENHRY; CDR2 reads SYGVKD. The V gene lost 11 bases and the J gene lost 6 bases, with 23 bases spanning the gap. The CDR3 is 15 amino acids. CDR3 sequence (DNA): TGTGCCGCCCTCACTGAGGGACACGAAGGCAATGAGCAGTTCTTC. Protein: CAALTEGHEGNEQFF.

The J gene is TRBJ2-7, the V gene TRBV5-4; 9 bases match TRBD1. CDR3 length equals 16 residues. The trim removed 0 bases at V and 1 base at J, leaving 5 bases unmatched. CDR1 and CDR2 from the germline V gene are SGHNT and YYREEE (reference sequence). CDR3: CASSLVTGGGSYEQYF. The CDR3 DNA follows: TGTGCCAGCAGCTTGGTGACAGGGGGAGGTTCCTACGAGCAGTACTTC.

The chain has TRBV7-6 and TRBJ2-5; possible D gene TRBD2, 5 bases. The CDR3 covers 17 residues. Trimming removed 3 bases at V and 5 bases at J, with 22 bases between. CDR1 and CDR2 (germline): SGHVS, FNYEAQ. CDR3 nucleotides: TGTGCCAGCAGCTTCGCCGGCCAACGGGGAATCGTGGAGACCCAGTACTTC. The encoded protein is CASSFAGQRGIVETQYF.

The chain employs TRBV10-3 and TRBJ1-1, with TRBD1 matching over 8 bases. With V trimmed by 7 bases and J by 1 base, 2 bases remained unmatched. Germline values: CDR1 ENHRY, CDR2 SYGVKD. This CDR3 is 13 amino acids long. As DNA, the CDR3 is TGTGCCATCACCGGGACAGGGAACACTGAAGCTTTCTTT. Its translation: CAITGTGNTEAFF.

The gene calls are TRBV28 and TRBJ1-5; tentatively, D is TRBD1 (6 bases). Germline V gives CDR1 MDHEN, CDR2 SYDVKM. The CDR3 loop spans 13 amino acids. The V end lost 8 bases, the J end lost 2 bases, and 10 bases lay between the germline ends. CDR3 region: CASWGGGNQPQHF. CDR3 DNA sequence: TGTGCCAGCTGGGGGGGCGGCAATCAGCCCCAGCATTTT.

The count of this clone is one. The chain is built from TRBV11-2 and TRBJ1-1, with 8 bases that match TRBD1. Germline lookup yields CDR1 SGHAT and CDR2 FQNNGV. Trimming took 5 bases from V and 4 from J; bases not matched to a gene: 9. The CDR3 sequence is 15 residues long. For the CDR3, the DNA is TGTGCCAGCAGCGCCTCGACAGGGGTAGGCACTGAAGCTTTCTTT. It translates to CASSASTGVGTEAFF.

The gene calls are TRBV27 and TRBJ1-6; D not resolved. V lost 3 bases and J lost 0, with 6 bases in between. This CDR3 comprises 15 residues. The germline gives CDR1 MNHEY, CDR2 SMNVEV (reference sequence). The CDR3: CASSFRSSYNSPLHF. The CDR3, as DNA: TGTGCCAGCAGTTTCCGGAGCTCCTATAATTCACCCCTCCACTTT.

The rearrangement uses TRBV30 and TRBJ2-3, with 8 bases that match TRBD2. Germline CDR1 and CDR2: GTSNPN and SVGIG (reference sequence). Unmatched junction bases numbered 8, after V lost 2 bases and J lost 1 base. This CDR3 has 16 residues. For the CDR3, the DNA is TGTGCCTGGAGTCTCGGGGGGGAGACTGGCACAGATACGCAGTATTTT. It yields the protein CAWSLGGETGTDTQYF.

The CDR3, as DNA: TGTGCCAGCAGCTCCCGGGTAGCGGGAACCAATGAGCAGTTCTTC. Its translation is CASSSRVAGTNEQFF. The V call is TRBV7-9, the J call TRBJ2-1; TRBD2 matches 8 bases. The germline V gene has CDR1 SEHNR and CDR2 FQNEAQ (reference sequence). CDR3 length: 15 residues. With 4 bases clipped from V and 6 bases from J, the junction kept 8 bases outside the gene matches.

The genes are TRBV7-7 and TRBJ2-2; no reliable D call. The V and J ends lost 3 bases and 4 bases respectively, with 6 bases between them. CDR3 length equals 13 residues. From germline, CDR1 is SSHAT and CDR2 FNYEAQ (reference sequence). CDR3 residues: CASSFRGTGELFF. The DNA of the CDR3 is TGTGCCAGCAGCTTCCGCGGCACCGGGGAGCTGTTTTTT.

The chain uses TRBV10-3 and TRBJ2-5; 10 bases align to TRBD2. Trimming cost V 0 bases and J 4 bases; bases outside gene matches: 5. This CDR3 comprises 16 residues. CDR1 ENHRY and CDR2 SYGVKD come from the germline V gene. The CDR3, as DNA: TGTGCCATCAGTGAGTCAAAGCGGGGGGGCCCAGAGACCCAGTACTTC. Translated, it gives CAISESKRGGPETQYF.

The chain employs TRBV11-3 and TRBJ2-1; TRBD1 agrees at 7 bases. Germline CDR1 reads SGHNT; CDR2 reads YENEEA. The junction had 11 bases not matched to a gene; V was cut back by 5 bases and J by 4 bases. The CDR3 is made up of 16 amino acids. CDR3 DNA: TGTGCCAGCAGCCCCCCCCGAACAGGGGATTACAATGAGCAGTTCTTC. Translating gives CASSPPRTGDYNEQFF.

As regards this clone: Additional DNA sequences in this sample encode the identical CDR3. In DNA form, the CDR3 reads TGTGCCAGCAGTTTACCTTCGACAGGGCGGGGCTCCTACGAGCAGTACTTC. It translates to CASSLPSTGRGSYEQYF. The chain recombines TRBV2 with TRBJ2-7; the D gene is possibly TRBD1 (7 bases). Germline assignment: CDR1 SNHLY and CDR2 FYNNEI. The CDR3 has 17 amino acids. Trimming cost V 5 bases and J 0 bases, with 20 bases left between them.

V and J are TRBV6-1 and TRBJ1-1, with D possibly TRBD1 on 5 matching bases. Between the trimmed V and J ends, which lost 2 bases and 7 bases, there was a span of 11 bases. The V gene's germline CDR1 is MNHNS and CDR2 SASEGT. This CDR3 spans 13 amino acids. The chain's CDR3 is CASSEYPGLEAFF. CDR3 DNA: TGTGCCAGCAGTGAATACCCGGGACTTGAAGCTTTCTTT.

CDR3 bases: TGTGCCAGCAGCCCGGGGACAGGCAAAGCTCAAGAGACCCAGTACTTC. This encodes CASSPGTGKAQETQYF. This chain joins TRBV7-2 and TRBJ2-5; 8 bases align to TRBD1. Trimming at V came to 5 bases and at J to 2 bases, leaving 10 bases not matched to a gene. This CDR3 is built from 16 residues. In germline, CDR1 is SGHTA, CDR2 FQGNSA.

The rearrangement joins TRBV5-5 to TRBJ1-2, with 9 bases fitting TRBD1. CDR3 length: 15 amino acids. Germline assignment: CDR1 SGHKS and CDR2 YYEKEE (reference sequence). The junction had 3 bases not matched to a gene; V was cut back by 2 bases and J by 1 base. CDR3 DNA: TGTGCCAGCAGCTTCAGGGACAGGGATAACTATGGCTACACCTTC. It translates to CASSFRDRDNYGYTF.